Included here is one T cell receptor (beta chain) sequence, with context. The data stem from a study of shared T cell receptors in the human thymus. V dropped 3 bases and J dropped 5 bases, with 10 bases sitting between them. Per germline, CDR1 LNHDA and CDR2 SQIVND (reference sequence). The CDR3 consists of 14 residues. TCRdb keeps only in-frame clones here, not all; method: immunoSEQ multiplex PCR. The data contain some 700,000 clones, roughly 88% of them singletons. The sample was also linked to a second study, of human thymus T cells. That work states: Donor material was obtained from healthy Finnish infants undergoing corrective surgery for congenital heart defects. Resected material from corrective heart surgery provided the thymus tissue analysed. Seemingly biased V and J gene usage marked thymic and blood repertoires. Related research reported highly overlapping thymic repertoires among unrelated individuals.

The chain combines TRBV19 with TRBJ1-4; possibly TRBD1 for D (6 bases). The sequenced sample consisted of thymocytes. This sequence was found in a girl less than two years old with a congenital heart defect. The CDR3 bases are TGTGCCAGTAGTATTCGGCAGGGGAATGAAAAACTGTTTTTT. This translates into CASSIRQGNEKLFF.